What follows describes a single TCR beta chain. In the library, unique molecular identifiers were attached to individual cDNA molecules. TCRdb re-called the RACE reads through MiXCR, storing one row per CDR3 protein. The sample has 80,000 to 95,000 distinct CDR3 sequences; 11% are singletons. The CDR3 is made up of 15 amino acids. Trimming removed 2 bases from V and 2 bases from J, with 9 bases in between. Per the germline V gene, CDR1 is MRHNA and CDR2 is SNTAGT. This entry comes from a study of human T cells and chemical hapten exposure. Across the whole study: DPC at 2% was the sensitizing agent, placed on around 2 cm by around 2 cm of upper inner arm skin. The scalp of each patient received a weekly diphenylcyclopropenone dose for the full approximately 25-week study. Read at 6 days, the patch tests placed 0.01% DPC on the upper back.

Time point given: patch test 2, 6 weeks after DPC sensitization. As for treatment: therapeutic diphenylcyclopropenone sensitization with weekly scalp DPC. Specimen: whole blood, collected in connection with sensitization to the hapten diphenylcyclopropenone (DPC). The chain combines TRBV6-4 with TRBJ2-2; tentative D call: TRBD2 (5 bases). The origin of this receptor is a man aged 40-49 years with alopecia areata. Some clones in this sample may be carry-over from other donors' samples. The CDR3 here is CASSDGRTNTGELFF. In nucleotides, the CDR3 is TGTGCCAGCAGTGACGGACGGACTAACACCGGGGAGCTGTTTTTT.